This TCR beta chain was retrieved from a study of shared clonotypes between healthy human individuals. Study findings and constraints: Donors were few, which limited the genetic and exposure-history diversity represented. Among donors, sharing of clonotypes was expected to be affected by sequencing depth.

Trimming removed 7 bases at V and 3 bases at J, with 15 bases between. The CDR3 consists of 14 residues. Germline lookup yields CDR1 SEHNR and CDR2 FQNEAQ (reference sequence). With respect to this clone: Its antigen is as yet unknown.

Every subset's genomic DNA went evenly onto several immunoSEQ plates. On ten immunoSEQ deep assay plates, unsorted PBMC DNA was sequenced. The data were produced by immunoSEQ multiplex PCR, yet TCRdb's version contains in-frame clones alone and is incomplete. Of hundreds of thousands of clones detected, roughly four fifths appear once; the ten largest clones hold 12%. The sample taken for sequencing was PBMCs. The J gene is TRBJ1-1, the V gene TRBV7-9; no reliable D call. This TCR came from a woman in her thirties or forties in good health. Some clones in this sample may be carry-over from other donors' samples. CDR3 amino acids: CASNRLEAHTEAFF. The CDR3 DNA reads TGTGCCAGCAACCGGTTGGAGGCTCACACTGAAGCTTTCTTT.